Here is one T cell receptor (beta chain) with its context. What it binds is unknown. cDNA synthesis used the whole RNA isolate, giving expressed TCRB sequences. Using immunoSEQ multiplex PCR, the repertoire was profiled, and TCRdb retains in-frame clones only, with some absent. The repertoire holds almost 350,000 clones, with around 9% as singletons. The sample belongs to a study of beta chain features in type 1 diabetes. Overall study: Investigators examined more than 90 million sorted cells across all samples. Study-wide findings and caveats: Shortening of TCRB CDR3s, moderate but significant, appeared in all four CD4+ subsets of Type 1 diabetes patients. In these data, an HLA type influence on TCRB rearrangement remained unresolved. Although PCR might favor shorter templates, it would do so equally in patients and controls. Over-representation of high TCR-expressing cells was a possible consequence of cDNA sequencing.

Germline values: CDR1 SEHNR, CDR2 FQNEAQ (reference sequence). The CDR3 totals 12 residues. Trimming took 6 bases from V and 8 from J; bases not matched to a gene: 6. V gene TRBV7-9 combines with J gene TRBJ2-7; the match to TRBD1 covers 8 bases. This receptor was obtained from a man aged 25-45 years with type 1 diabetes. The specimen was central memory CD4+ T cells from blood. This chain's CDR3 is CASSPTGDKQYF. In DNA form, the CDR3 reads TGTGCCAGCAGTCCGACAGGGGACAAGCAGTACTTC.